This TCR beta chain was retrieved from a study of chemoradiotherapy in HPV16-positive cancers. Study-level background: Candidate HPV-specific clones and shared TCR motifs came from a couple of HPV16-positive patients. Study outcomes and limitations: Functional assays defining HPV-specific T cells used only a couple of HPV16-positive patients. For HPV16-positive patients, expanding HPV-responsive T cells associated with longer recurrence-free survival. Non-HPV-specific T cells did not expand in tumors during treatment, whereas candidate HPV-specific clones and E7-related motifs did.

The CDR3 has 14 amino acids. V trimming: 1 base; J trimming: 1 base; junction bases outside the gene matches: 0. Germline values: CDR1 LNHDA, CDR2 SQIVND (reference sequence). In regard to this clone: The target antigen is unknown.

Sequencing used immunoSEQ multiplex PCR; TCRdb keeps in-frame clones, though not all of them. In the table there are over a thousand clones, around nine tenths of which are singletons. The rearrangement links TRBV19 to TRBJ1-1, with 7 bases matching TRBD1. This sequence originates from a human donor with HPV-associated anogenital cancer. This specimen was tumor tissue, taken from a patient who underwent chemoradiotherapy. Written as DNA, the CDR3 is TGTGCCAGTAGTATAGGGACAGGGAACACTGAAGCTTTCTTT. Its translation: CASSIGTGNTEAFF.